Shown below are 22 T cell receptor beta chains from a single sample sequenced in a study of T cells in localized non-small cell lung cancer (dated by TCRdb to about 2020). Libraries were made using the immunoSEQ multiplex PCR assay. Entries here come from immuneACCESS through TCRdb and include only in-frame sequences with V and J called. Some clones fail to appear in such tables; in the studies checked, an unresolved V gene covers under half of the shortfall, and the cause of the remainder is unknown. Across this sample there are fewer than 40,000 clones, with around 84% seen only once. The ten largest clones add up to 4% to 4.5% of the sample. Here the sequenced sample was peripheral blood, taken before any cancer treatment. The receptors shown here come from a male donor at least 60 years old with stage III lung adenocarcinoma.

CDR3 nucleotide sequence: TGCAGCGTTGAAAAGAGGGGCGCGGGCAACACTGAAGCTTTCTTT. Translated: CSVEKRGAGNTEAFF. This chain links TRBV29-1 with TRBJ1-1, with TRBD1 as a possible D gene (5 bases). This CDR3 spans 15 amino acids. The V gene's germline CDR1 is SQVTM and CDR2 ANQGSEA. Trimming cost V 2 bases and J 2 bases, with 15 bases left between them.

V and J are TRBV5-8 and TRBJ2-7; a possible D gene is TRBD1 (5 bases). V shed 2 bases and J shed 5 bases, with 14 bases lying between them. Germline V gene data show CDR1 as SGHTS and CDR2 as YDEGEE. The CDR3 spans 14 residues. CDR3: CASSFTGISNEQYF. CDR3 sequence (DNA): TGTGCCAGCAGCTTCACAGGTATCTCGAACGAGCAGTACTTC.

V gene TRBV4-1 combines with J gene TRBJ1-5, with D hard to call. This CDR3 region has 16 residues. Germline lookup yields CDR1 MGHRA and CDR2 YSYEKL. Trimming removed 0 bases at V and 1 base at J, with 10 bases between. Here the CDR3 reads CASSQEQGGSNQPQHF. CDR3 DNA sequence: TGCGCCAGCAGCCAAGAACAAGGCGGGAGCAATCAGCCCCAGCATTTT.

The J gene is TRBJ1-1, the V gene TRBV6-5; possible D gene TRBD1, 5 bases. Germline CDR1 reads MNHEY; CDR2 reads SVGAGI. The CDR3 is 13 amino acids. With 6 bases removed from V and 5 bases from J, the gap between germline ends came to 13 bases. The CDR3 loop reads CASRTLQETEAFF. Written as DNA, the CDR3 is TGTGCCAGCAGAACCCTACAGGAAACTGAAGCTTTCTTT.

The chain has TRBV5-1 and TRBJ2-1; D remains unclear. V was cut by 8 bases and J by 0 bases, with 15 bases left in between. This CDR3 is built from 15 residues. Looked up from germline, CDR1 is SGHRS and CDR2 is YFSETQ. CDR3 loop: CASSTRISSYNEQFF. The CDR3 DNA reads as TGCGCCAGTAGCACGAGGATAAGCTCCTACAATGAGCAGTTCTTC. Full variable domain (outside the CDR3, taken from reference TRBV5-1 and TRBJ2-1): KAGVTQTPRYLIKTRGQQVTLSCSPISGHRSVSWYQQTPGQGLQFLFEYFSETQRNKGNFPGRFSGRQFSNSRSEMNVSTLELGDSALYLCASSTRISSYNEQFFGPGTRLTVL.

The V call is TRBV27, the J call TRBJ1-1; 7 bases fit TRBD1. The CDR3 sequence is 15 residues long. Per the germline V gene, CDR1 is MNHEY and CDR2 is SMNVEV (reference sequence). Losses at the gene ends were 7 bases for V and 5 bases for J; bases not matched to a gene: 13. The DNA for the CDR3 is TGTGCCAGCAACCCAACAGGGGCCCTATCGACTGAAGCTTTCTTT. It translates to CASNPTGALSTEAFF.

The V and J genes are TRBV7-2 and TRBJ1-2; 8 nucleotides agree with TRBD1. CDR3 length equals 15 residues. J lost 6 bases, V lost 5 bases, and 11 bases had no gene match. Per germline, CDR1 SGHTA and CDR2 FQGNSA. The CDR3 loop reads CASSQKRTGSDGYTF. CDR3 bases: TGTGCCAGCAGCCAAAAAAGGACAGGGAGCGATGGCTACACCTTC.

CDR3 in amino acids: CASSWGQMNTEAFF. Written as DNA, the CDR3 is TGTGCCAGCAGCTGGGGACAGATGAACACTGAAGCTTTCTTT. The chain carries TRBV5-5 and TRBJ1-1, with 7 bases that match TRBD1. Germline CDR1 SGHKS, CDR2 YYEKEE (reference sequence). Trimming removed 3 bases from V and 0 bases from J; junction bases left unmatched: 2. The CDR3 consists of 14 residues.

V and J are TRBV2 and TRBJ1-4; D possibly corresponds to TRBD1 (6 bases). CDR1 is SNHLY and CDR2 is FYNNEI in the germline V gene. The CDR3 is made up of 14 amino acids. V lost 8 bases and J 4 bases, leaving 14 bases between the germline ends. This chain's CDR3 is CASEGGAGNEKLFF. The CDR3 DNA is TGTGCCAGCGAAGGGGGGGCTGGTAATGAAAAACTGTTTTTT. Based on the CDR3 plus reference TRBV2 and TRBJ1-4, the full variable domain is EPEVTQTPSHQVTQMGQEVILRCVPISNHLYFYWYRQILGQKVEFLVSFYNNEISEKSEIFDDQFSVERPDGSNFTLKIRSTKLEDSAMYFCASEGGAGNEKLFFGSGTQLSVL.

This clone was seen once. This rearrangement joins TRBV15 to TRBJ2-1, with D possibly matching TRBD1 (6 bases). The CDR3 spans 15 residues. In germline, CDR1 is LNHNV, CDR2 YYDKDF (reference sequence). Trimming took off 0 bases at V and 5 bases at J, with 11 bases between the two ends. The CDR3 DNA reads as TGTGCCACCAGCAGAGATCCAGGGGCGGACAATGAGCAGTTCTTC. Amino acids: CATSRDPGADNEQFF.

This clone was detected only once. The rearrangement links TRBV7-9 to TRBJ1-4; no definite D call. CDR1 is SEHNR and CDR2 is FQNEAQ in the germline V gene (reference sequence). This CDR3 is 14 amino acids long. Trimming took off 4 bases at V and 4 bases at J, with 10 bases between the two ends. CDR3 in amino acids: CASSSFALNEKLFF. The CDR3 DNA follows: TGTGCCAGCAGCTCCTTCGCACTTAATGAAAAACTGTTTTTT. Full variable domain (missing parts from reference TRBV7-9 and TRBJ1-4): DTGVSQNPRHKITKRGQNVTFRCDPISEHNRLYWYRQTLGQGPEFLTYFQNEAQLEKSRLLSDRFSAERPKGSFSTLEIQRTEQGDSAMYLCASSSFALNEKLFFGSGTQLSVL.

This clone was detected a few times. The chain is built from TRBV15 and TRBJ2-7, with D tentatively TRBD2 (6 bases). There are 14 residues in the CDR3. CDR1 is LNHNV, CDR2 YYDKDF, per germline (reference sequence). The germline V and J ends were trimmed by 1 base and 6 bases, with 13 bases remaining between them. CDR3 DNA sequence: TGTGCCACCAGCAGAGGCCGGGAGTGGGTCGAGCAGTACTTC. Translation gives CATSRGREWVEQYF.

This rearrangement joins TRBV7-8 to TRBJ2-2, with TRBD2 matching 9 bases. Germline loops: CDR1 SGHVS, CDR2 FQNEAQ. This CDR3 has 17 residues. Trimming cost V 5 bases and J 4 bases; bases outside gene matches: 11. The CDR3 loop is CASSLGRLAGITGELFF. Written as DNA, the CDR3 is TGTGCCAGCAGCCTAGGCCGCCTAGCGGGAATCACCGGGGAGCTGTTTTTT. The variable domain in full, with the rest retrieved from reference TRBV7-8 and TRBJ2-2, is GAGVSQSPRYKVAKRGQDVALRCDPISGHVSLFWYQQALGQGPEFLTYFQNEAQLDKSGLPSDRFFAERPEGSVSTLKIQRTQQEDSAVYLCASSLGRLAGITGELFFGEGSRLTVL.

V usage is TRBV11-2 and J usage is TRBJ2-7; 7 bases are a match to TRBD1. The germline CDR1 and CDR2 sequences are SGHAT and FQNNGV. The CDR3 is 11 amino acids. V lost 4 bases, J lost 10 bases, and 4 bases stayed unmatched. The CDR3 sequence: CASSSGTEQYF. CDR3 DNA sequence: TGTGCCAGCAGCTCCGGGACAGAACAGTACTTC.

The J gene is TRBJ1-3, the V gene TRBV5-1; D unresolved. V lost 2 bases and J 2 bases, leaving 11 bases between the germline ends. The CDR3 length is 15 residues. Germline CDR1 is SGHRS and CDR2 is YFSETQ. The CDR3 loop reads CASSFGSIPGNTIYF. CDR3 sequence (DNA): TGCGCCAGCAGCTTCGGGTCAATCCCTGGAAACACCATATATTTT. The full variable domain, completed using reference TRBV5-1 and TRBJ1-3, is KAGVTQTPRYLIKTRGQQVTLSCSPISGHRSVSWYQQTPGQGLQFLFEYFSETQRNKGNFPGRFSGRQFSNSRSEMNVSTLELGDSALYLCASSFGSIPGNTIYFGEGSWLTVV.

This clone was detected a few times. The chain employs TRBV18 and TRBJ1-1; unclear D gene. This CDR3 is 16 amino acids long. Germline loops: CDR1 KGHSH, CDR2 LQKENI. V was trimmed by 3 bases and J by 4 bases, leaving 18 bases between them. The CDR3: CASSPQNRRGSTEAFF. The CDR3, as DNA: TGTGCCAGCTCACCCCAAAACCGACGTGGGAGCACTGAAGCTTTCTTT.

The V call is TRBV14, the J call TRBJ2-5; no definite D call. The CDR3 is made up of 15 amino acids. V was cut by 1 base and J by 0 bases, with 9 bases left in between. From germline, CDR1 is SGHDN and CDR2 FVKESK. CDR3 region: CASSQVSQYQETQYF. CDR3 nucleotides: TGTGCCAGCAGCCAAGTATCACAGTACCAAGAGACCCAGTACTTC. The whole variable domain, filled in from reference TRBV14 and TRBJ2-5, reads EAGVTQFPSHSVIEKGQTVTLRCDPISGHDNLYWYRRVMGKEIKFLLHFVKESKQDESGMPNNRFLAERTGGTYSTLKVQPAELEDSGVYFCASSQVSQYQETQYFGPGTRLLVL.

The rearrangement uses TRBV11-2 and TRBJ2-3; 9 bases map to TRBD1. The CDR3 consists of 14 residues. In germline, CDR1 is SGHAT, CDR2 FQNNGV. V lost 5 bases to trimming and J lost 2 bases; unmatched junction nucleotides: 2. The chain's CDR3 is CASSRDRATDTQYF. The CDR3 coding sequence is TGTGCCAGCAGCCGGGACAGGGCCACAGATACGCAGTATTTT.

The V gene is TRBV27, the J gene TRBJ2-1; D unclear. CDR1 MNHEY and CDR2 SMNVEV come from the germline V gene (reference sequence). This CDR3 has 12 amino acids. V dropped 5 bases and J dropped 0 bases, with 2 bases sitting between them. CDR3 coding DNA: TGTGCCAGCAGTACCTCCTACAATGAGCAGTTCTTC. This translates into CASSTSYNEQFF.

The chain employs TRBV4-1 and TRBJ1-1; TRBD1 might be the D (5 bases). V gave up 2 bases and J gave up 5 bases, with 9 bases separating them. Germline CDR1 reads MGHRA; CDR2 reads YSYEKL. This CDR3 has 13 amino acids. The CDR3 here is CASSQTWGTEAFF. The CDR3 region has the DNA TGCGCCAGCAGCCAAACCTGGGGGACTGAAGCTTTCTTT.

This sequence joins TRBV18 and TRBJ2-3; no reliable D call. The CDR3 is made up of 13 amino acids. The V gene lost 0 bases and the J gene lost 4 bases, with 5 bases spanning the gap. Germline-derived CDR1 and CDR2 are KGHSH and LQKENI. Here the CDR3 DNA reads TGTGCCAGCTCACCACCGAGCGCAGATACGCAGTATTTT. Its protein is CASSPPSADTQYF.

The CDR3 spells CASSSLSSGANVLTF. The CDR3 coding sequence is TGTGCCAGCAGCTCCCTAAGCTCTGGGGCCAACGTCCTGACTTTC. The rearrangement links TRBV7-9 to TRBJ2-6; D gene ambiguous. Germline V gene sequence: CDR1 SEHNR, CDR2 FQNEAQ (reference sequence). V was shortened by 4 bases and J by 0 bases, with 7 bases between the two germline ends. CDR3 length equals 15 residues.